Listed below are T cell receptor beta chains from one sample, sequenced in a study of T cell changes during pregnancy in multiple sclerosis. Clones were read by immunoSEQ multiplex PCR, and TCRdb kept only the in-frame ones, dropping some. The top ten clones hold 1.9% of a sample with 65,000 to 95,000 clones, 75% to 90% of them seen once. Here the sequenced sample was peripheral blood, taken before pregnancy. These receptors were obtained from a female donor with multiple sclerosis, enrolled in a pregnancy study. The CDR3 runs from the conserved cysteine through the conserved F or W. The order of the fields is J gene, D gene, V gene, CDR3 protein. A D gene is named only where the DNA matches it firmly.

j_gene: TRBJ1-1
d_gene: TRBD1
v_gene: TRBV4-3
CDR3aa: CASSQDTGDSMNTEAFF

j_gene: TRBJ1-1
d_gene: .
v_gene: TRBV7-8
CDR3aa: CASSLVEGDTEAFF

j_gene: TRBJ2-1
d_gene: .
v_gene: TRBV9
CDR3aa: CASSLGGPSYNEQFF

j_gene: TRBJ1-1
d_gene: .
v_gene: TRBV7-9
CDR3aa: CASSFVVPEAFF

j_gene: TRBJ2-5
d_gene: TRBD1
v_gene: TRBV27
CDR3aa: CASSSLHSDRGQETQYF

j_gene: TRBJ1-4
d_gene: .
v_gene: TRBV6-5
CDR3aa: CASSYSGGLYEKLFF

j_gene: TRBJ2-1
d_gene: TRBD2
v_gene: TRBV4-3
CDR3aa: CASSQSVEASGGYNEQFF

j_gene: TRBJ1-2
d_gene: .
v_gene: TRBV2
CDR3aa: CASREVGYTF

j_gene: TRBJ1-4
d_gene: .
v_gene: TRBV5-6
CDR3aa: CASSLGSETNEKLFF

j_gene: TRBJ2-1
d_gene: .
v_gene: TRBV11-2
CDR3aa: CASSLAAGPNNEQFF

j_gene: TRBJ1-1
d_gene: .
v_gene: TRBV5-1
CDR3aa: CASSLTGLGTEAFF

j_gene: TRBJ2-5
d_gene: .
v_gene: TRBV4-3
CDR3aa: CASSQDWGQFGTQYF

j_gene: TRBJ2-2
d_gene: .
v_gene: TRBV11-1
CDR3aa: CASRVDSHTGELFF

j_gene: TRBJ2-7
d_gene: .
v_gene: TRBV25-1
CDR3aa: CASSGTVGPYEQYF

j_gene: TRBJ2-7
d_gene: .
v_gene: TRBV13
CDR3aa: CASSFFSSRDEQYF

j_gene: TRBJ1-2
d_gene: TRBD1
v_gene: TRBV27
CDR3aa: CASSRWDSTNYGYTF

j_gene: TRBJ1-5
d_gene: .
v_gene: TRBV6-4
CDR3aa: CASTIQPQHF

j_gene: TRBJ1-1
d_gene: TRBD1
v_gene: TRBV15
CDR3aa: CATSRGQGGTEAFF

j_gene: .
d_gene: .
v_gene: TRBV6-5
CDR3aa: CASSYWFGSEQYF

j_gene: TRBJ1-2
d_gene: .
v_gene: TRBV19
CDR3aa: CASSDRQEFNYGYTF

j_gene: TRBJ1-1
d_gene: .
v_gene: TRBV30
CDR3aa: CAWSLGRLNTEAFF

j_gene: TRBJ1-1
d_gene: .
v_gene: TRBV9
CDR3aa: CASSDGTTTEAFF

j_gene: TRBJ1-2
d_gene: .
v_gene: TRBV2
CDR3aa: CASSFGSSSGYGYTF

j_gene: TRBJ2-7
d_gene: .
v_gene: TRBV19
CDR3aa: CASRTADGYEQYF

j_gene: TRBJ2-7
d_gene: TRBD1
v_gene: TRBV2
CDR3aa: CASSDQGADYEQYF

j_gene: TRBJ1-1
d_gene: TRBD1
v_gene: TRBV9
CDR3aa: CASSVGQGELNTEAFF

j_gene: TRBJ2-5
d_gene: TRBD2
v_gene: TRBV5-5
CDR3aa: CASSLGLAGGYEETQYF

j_gene: TRBJ1-6
d_gene: TRBD1
v_gene: TRBV18
CDR3aa: CASSPLQGSSPLHF

j_gene: TRBJ2-3
d_gene: TRBD2
v_gene: TRBV6-1
CDR3aa: CATKPRGAFADTQYF

j_gene: TRBJ1-3
d_gene: .
v_gene: TRBV7-8
CDR3aa: CASGLGEGEGNTIYF

j_gene: TRBJ1-1
d_gene: .
v_gene: TRBV5-4
CDR3aa: CASSLPRAGTEAFF

j_gene: TRBJ2-2
d_gene: .
v_gene: TRBV6-1
CDR3aa: CASSAHYRVETGELFF

j_gene: TRBJ2-3
d_gene: .
v_gene: TRBV18
CDR3aa: CASSKGLGTDTQYF

j_gene: TRBJ2-3
d_gene: .
v_gene: TRBV28
CDR3aa: CASRTPDSPDTQYF

j_gene: TRBJ2-7
d_gene: .
v_gene: TRBV11-2
CDR3aa: CASSFARSEIQQYF

j_gene: TRBJ1-1
d_gene: TRBD1
v_gene: TRBV5-1
CDR3aa: CASSWDRNTEAFF

j_gene: TRBJ1-4
d_gene: TRBD1
v_gene: TRBV28
CDR3aa: CARVTGGADEKLFF

j_gene: TRBJ1-4
d_gene: TRBD1
v_gene: TRBV7-9
CDR3aa: CASSLGQGNDEKLFF

j_gene: TRBJ1-2
d_gene: .
v_gene: TRBV5-4
CDR3aa: CASSSYGGSDYGYTF

j_gene: TRBJ2-5
d_gene: .
v_gene: TRBV28
CDR3aa: CASSLTGDYQETQYF

j_gene: TRBJ2-7
d_gene: .
v_gene: TRBV5-1
CDR3aa: CASSFGETDFYEQYF

j_gene: TRBJ2-7
d_gene: TRBD1
v_gene: TRBV30
CDR3aa: CAWETGTGFGQYF

j_gene: TRBJ1-4
d_gene: .
v_gene: TRBV7-2
CDR3aa: CASSPGVLGEKLFF

j_gene: TRBJ2-1
d_gene: .
v_gene: TRBV5-1
CDR3aa: CASSLAGLGSYNEQFF

j_gene: TRBJ2-5
d_gene: .
v_gene: TRBV7-8
CDR3aa: CASSSSTRETQYF

j_gene: TRBJ2-7
d_gene: .
v_gene: TRBV27
CDR3aa: CASSLMGTLYEQYF

j_gene: TRBJ2-5
d_gene: TRBD2
v_gene: TRBV11-2
CDR3aa: CASTPGSGGRETQYF

j_gene: TRBJ1-5
d_gene: .
v_gene: TRBV5-1
CDR3aa: CASSMAGGNQPQHF

j_gene: TRBJ2-3
d_gene: .
v_gene: TRBV6-6
CDR3aa: CASSYAADTQYF

j_gene: TRBJ2-1
d_gene: .
v_gene: TRBV14
CDR3aa: CASSPEYNEQFF

j_gene: TRBJ2-3
d_gene: TRBD2
v_gene: TRBV7-4
CDR3aa: CASSFRRTSGTGADTQYF

j_gene: TRBJ2-1
d_gene: TRBD2
v_gene: TRBV7-2
CDR3aa: CASSLAHGLASFF

j_gene: TRBJ1-4
d_gene: .
v_gene: TRBV15
CDR3aa: CATSRDTRLNEKLFF

j_gene: TRBJ2-7
d_gene: .
v_gene: TRBV6-6
CDR3aa: CASSYSGGPFPYEQYF

j_gene: TRBJ2-7
d_gene: TRBD1
v_gene: TRBV2
CDR3aa: CASRDRESAYEQYF

j_gene: TRBJ2-1
d_gene: TRBD2
v_gene: TRBV9
CDR3aa: CASSVGIAGVPPIYNEQFF

j_gene: TRBJ2-7
d_gene: .
v_gene: TRBV27
CDR3aa: CASSVTGLIYEQYF

j_gene: TRBJ1-3
d_gene: .
v_gene: TRBV4-1
CDR3aa: CASSRFVLTVPPGTSGNTIYF